A selection of T cell receptor beta chains follows, all from one sample in a study of blood T cell repertoires in COVID-19. This table comes from immunoSEQ multiplex PCR, and its TCRdb copy is limited to in-frame clones, with some not included. This repertoire shows just over 95,000 clones, approximately 87% found once; its top ten account for over 15%. What was sequenced was peripheral blood. These receptors were collected from a human donor in a cohort sampled during active COVID-19. CDR3s include the opening cysteine and the closing phenylalanine or tryptophan. D genes are given only for firm matches. Clone size is shown for a subset of rows, as once, few, many or a class of expanded clone.

d_call clone_size j_call v_call cdr3_length cdr3_nt cdr3_aa
. . TRBJ1-1 TRBV5-8 15 TGTGCCAGCAGCTTGGATCCGGGATTGAACACTGAAGCTTTCTTT CASSLDPGLNTEAFF
TRBD1 . TRBJ1-6 TRBV6-1 19 TGTGCCAGCAGTGAAGCGAGGAACAGGGGTAGCTCCTATAATTCACCCCTCCACTTT CASSEARNRGSSYNSPLHF
. . TRBJ2-7 TRBV19 13 TGTGCCAGTAGTATAGAAAGAGCCTACGAGCAGTACTTC CASSIERAYEQYF
TRBD1 . TRBJ1-5 TRBV6-6 16 TGTGCCAGCAGTTACCCCGAGACAGGGACCAATCAGCCCCAGCATTTT CASSYPETGTNQPQHF
. . TRBJ1-1 TRBV7-3 13 TGTGCCAGCAGCGGGGGAGGAAACACTGAAGCTTTCTTT CASSGGGNTEAFF
. once TRBJ1-5 TRBV10-2 15 TGCGCCAGCAGTGAGCGGGGGGCGAATGGTCAGCCCCAGCATTTT CASSERGANGQPQHF
TRBD2 . TRBJ2-3 TRBV3-1/TRBV3-2 15 TGTGCCAGCAGCCAAGGGGGCGGGAGTACAGATACGCAGTATTTT CASSQGGGSTDTQYF
TRBD2 . TRBJ2-5 TRBV3-1/TRBV3-2 16 TGTGCCAGCAGCCAAGGACTAGCGGGGGGCTGGGAGACCCAGTACTTC CASSQGLAGGWETQYF
TRBD1 . TRBJ1-1 TRBV27 14 TGTGCCAGCAGTTTTAGGCAGGGGGCCACTGAAGCTTTCTTT CASSFRQGATEAFF
TRBD2 once TRBJ2-2 TRBV19 15 TGTGCCAGTAGCATAGCGGGGGGGTCCACCGGGGAGCTGTTTTTT CASSIAGGSTGELFF
. once TRBJ1-5 TRBV4-1 15 TGCGCCAGCAGCCGATCCTCCCAGGGGAGCCAGCCCCAGCATTTT CASSRSSQGSQPQHF
TRBD2 . TRBJ2-5 TRBV5-1 15 TGCGCCCGCAGCTTCGGGGGGGGCTTCCGAGAGACCCAGTACTTC CARSFGGGFRETQYF
. . TRBJ2-1 TRBV7-3 15 TGTGCCAGCAGCTTATTCGAGGGGGCCTACAATGAGCAGTTCTTC CASSLFEGAYNEQFF
. . TRBJ2-7 TRBV28 12 TGTGCCAGCAGTCTGACAGTCTACGAGCAGTACTTC CASSLTVYEQYF
TRBD1 . TRBJ2-1 TRBV5-1 15 TGCGCCAGCACCATTCGGACAGGGTCCCTCAATGAGCAGTTCTTC CASTIRTGSLNEQFF
TRBD1 . TRBJ1-5 TRBV30 15 TGTGCCTGGAGTGTACTTGGACAGGTTAATCAGCCCCAGCATTTT CAWSVLGQVNQPQHF
. . TRBJ2-1 TRBV10-1 14 TGCGCCAGCAGTGACGGGGTCCCCCCCAATGAGCAGTTCTTC CASSDGVPPNEQFF
. . TRBJ2-5 TRBV7-6 15 TGTGCCAGCAGCTTAGCGGTGGGACAACTCGAGACCCAGTACTTC CASSLAVGQLETQYF
TRBD2 . TRBJ2-5 TRBV11-2 18 TGTGCCAGCAGCGTAGGCACCTGGAGGTCTAGCGGTTTAGAGACCCAGTACTTC CASSVGTWRSSGLETQYF
. . TRBJ1-2 TRBV30 16 TGTGCCTGGAGCCCACTTGGTGGGGAGCTCTTTTATGGCTACACCTTC CAWSPLGGELFYGYTF
. . TRBJ2-6 TRBV3-1/TRBV3-2 15 TGTGCCAGCAGCCAAGTGCACACTGGGGCCAACGTCCTGACTTTC CASSQVHTGANVLTF
. . TRBJ1-6 TRBV6-5 14 TGTGCCAGCACCCTCAGCTCCTATAATTCACCCCTCCACTTT CASTLSSYNSPLHF
. . TRBJ2-2 TRBV14 14 TGTGCCAGCAGCCCTACTAGGAGCACCGGGGAGCTGTTTTTT CASSPTRSTGELFF
. . TRBJ1-2 TRBV18 15 TGTGCCAGCTCGGTCCGGAGCCCCCGAGAGGATGGCTACACCTTC CASSVRSPREDGYTF
. . TRBJ2-1 TRBV3-1/TRBV3-2 15 TGTGCCAGCAGCCAAGGACTTGCGGTGAACAATGAGCAGTTCTTC CASSQGLAVNNEQFF
TRBD1 . TRBJ1-6 TRBV6-5 13 TGTGCCAGCGGGGGACAGGGGGCTTCACCCCTCCACTTT CASGGQGASPLHF
TRBD2 once TRBJ2-7 TRBV2 15 TGTGCCAGCAGCGCGACTAGCGGGAGACCATACGAGCAGTACTTC CASSATSGRPYEQYF
. . TRBJ2-1 TRBV10-3 13 TGTGCCATCAGTGACGGCCGCGAAGCGTGGCAGTTCTTC CAISDGREAWQFF
. once TRBJ2-2 TRBV19 13 TGTGCCACTCGCAGGGGGGCCACCGGGGAGCTGTTTTTT CATRRGATGELFF
TRBD1 . TRBJ2-3 TRBV29-1 14 TGCAGCGTTTCGACAGGGGCAAATATAGATACGCAGTATTTT CSVSTGANIDTQYF
. once TRBJ1-3 TRBV5-1 14 TGCGCCAGCAAGGAGGGGTACTCTGGAAACACCATATATTTT CASKEGYSGNTIYF
TRBD1 . TRBJ2-2 TRBV27 15 TGTGCCAGCAGTTCGGGACAGCTTAACACCGGGGAGCTGTTTTTT CASSSGQLNTGELFF
. . TRBJ2-5 TRBV2 15 TGTGCCAGCAGTGTAGGGGGTCCCAGCGCAGAGACCCAGTACTTC CASSVGGPSAETQYF
. . TRBJ1-1 TRBV3-1/TRBV3-2 13 TGTGCCAGCAGCAGGACAAAGAACACTGAAGCTTTCTTT CASSRTKNTEAFF
TRBD1 . TRBJ1-1 TRBV5-1 13 TGCGCCAGCGTGGGACAGTCGAACACTGAAGCTTTCTTT CASVGQSNTEAFF
. . TRBJ1-1 TRBV3-1/TRBV3-2 15 TGTGCCAGCAGCCAGCGACAGACCATGAACACTGAAGCTTTCTTT CASSQRQTMNTEAFF
TRBD2 . TRBJ2-5 TRBV7-2 15 TGTGCCAGCAGCTTACAACTAGCGGTTCAAGAGACCCAGTACTTC CASSLQLAVQETQYF
TRBD2 . TRBJ2-1 TRBV5-1 17 TGCGCCAGCAGCTTGGGGTGGGAGGGTCGCTCCTACAATGAGCAGTTCTTC CASSLGWEGRSYNEQFF
. . TRBJ2-3 TRBV13 14 TGTGCCAGCAGCCCTGGAGGGGTGGCAGATACGCAGTATTTT CASSPGGVADTQYF
. . TRBJ1-1 TRBV6-5 15 TGTGCCAGCAGGGCCTACAGGGTTGAGAACACTGAAGCTTTCTTT CASRAYRVENTEAFF
. . TRBJ2-7 TRBV11-2 12 TGTGCCAGCAGCTTAGAACTCGGCGAGCAGTACTTC CASSLELGEQYF
. . TRBJ1-3 TRBV7-2 14 TGTGCCAGCACCTTACGGGGAACGGGAAACACCATATATTTT CASTLRGTGNTIYF
. few TRBJ1-2 TRBV6-2/TRBV6-3 18 TGTGCCAGCAGTCGCCCCGGCAGGGGCTTCGCGTCGAACTATGGCTACACCTTC CASSRPGRGFASNYGYTF
TRBD2 . TRBJ2-2 TRBV7-2 17 TGTGCCAGCAGCTTAGTATTCGGCGGGGGTGGGTCCGGGGAGCTGTTTTTT CASSLVFGGGGSGELFF
. . TRBJ1-1 TRBV4-2 15 TGTGCCAGCAGCCAAGATCTCAGCAGGCCCACTGAAGCTTTCTTT CASSQDLSRPTEAFF
TRBD2 few TRBJ2-5 TRBV7-2 18 TGTGCCAGCAGCTTGGACCCGGGACTAGCGGGAGTCAAGGAGACCCAGTACTTC CASSLDPGLAGVKETQYF
TRBD1 . TRBJ1-3 TRBV3-1/TRBV3-2 15 TGTGCCAGCAGCCTCGGGACAGGGGCTGGAAACACCATATATTTT CASSLGTGAGNTIYF
. . TRBJ1-4 TRBV2 15 TGTGCCAGCAGCGACCCAGGGGATAGGAATGAAAAACTGTTTTTT CASSDPGDRNEKLFF
. once TRBJ2-1 TRBV4-1 15 TGCGCCAGCAGCCGAGAGACAAGCTCCTACAATGAGCAGTTCTTC CASSRETSSYNEQFF
TRBD1 once TRBJ2-7 TRBV6-6 17 TGTGCCAGCAGTCCCCGAATTCATAGGGGGCCAGGCTACGAGCAGTACTTC CASSPRIHRGPGYEQYF